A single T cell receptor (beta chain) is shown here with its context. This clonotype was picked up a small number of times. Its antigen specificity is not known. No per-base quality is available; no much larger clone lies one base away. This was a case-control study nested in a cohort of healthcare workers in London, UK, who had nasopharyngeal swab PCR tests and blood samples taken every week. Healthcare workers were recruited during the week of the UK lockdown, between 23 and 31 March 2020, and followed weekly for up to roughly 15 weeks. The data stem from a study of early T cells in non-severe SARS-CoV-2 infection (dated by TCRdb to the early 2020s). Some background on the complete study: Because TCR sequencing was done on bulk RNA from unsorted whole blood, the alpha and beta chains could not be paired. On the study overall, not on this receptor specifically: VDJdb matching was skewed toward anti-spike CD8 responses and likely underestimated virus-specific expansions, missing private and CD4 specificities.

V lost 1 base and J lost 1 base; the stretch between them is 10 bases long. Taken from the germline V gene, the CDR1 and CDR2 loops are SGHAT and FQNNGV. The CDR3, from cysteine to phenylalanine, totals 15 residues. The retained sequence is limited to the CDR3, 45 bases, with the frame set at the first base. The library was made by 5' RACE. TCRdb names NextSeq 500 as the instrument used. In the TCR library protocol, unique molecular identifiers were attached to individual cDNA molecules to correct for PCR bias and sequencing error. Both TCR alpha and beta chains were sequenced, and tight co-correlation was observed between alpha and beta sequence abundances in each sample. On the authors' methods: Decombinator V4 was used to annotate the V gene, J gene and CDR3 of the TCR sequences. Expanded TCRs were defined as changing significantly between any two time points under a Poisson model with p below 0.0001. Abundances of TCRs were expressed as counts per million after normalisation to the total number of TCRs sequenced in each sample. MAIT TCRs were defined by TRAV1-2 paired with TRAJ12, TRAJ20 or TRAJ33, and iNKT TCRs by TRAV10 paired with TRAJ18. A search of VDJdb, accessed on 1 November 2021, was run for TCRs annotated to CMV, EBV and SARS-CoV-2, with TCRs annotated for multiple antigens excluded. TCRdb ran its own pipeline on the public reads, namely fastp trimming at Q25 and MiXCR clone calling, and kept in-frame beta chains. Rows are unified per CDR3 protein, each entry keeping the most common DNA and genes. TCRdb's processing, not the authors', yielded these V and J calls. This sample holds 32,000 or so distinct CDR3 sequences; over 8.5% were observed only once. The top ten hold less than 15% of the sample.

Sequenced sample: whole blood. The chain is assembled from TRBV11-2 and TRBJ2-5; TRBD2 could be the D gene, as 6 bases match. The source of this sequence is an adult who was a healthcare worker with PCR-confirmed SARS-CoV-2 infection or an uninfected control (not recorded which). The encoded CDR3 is CASSLAGRSQETQYF. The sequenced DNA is TGTGCCAGCAGCTTAGCAGGGAGGAGCCAAGAGACCCAGTACTTC. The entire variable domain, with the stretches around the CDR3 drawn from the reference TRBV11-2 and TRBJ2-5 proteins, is EAGVAQSPRYKIIEKRQSVAFWCNPISGHATLYWYQQILGQGPKLLIQFQNNGVVDDSQLPKDRFSAERLKGVDSTLKIQPAKLEDSAVYLCASSLAGRSQETQYFGPGTRLLVL.